These T cell receptor beta chains were read from a single sample in a study of T cells in Graves' hyperthyroidism and ophthalmopathy. TCRdb called the multiplex PCR reads again in MiXCR, with one record for every CDR3 protein. The sample holds about 370,000 distinct CDR3 sequences, roughly 15% seen once. Sequencing used blood. The receptors were sampled from a woman aged 55-75 years with Graves' ophthalmopathy. Both conserved end residues are part of each CDR3. The D gene is left open where the match is weak. A clone size is listed for some rows: how often the clone was seen (once, few, many), or a class if it is expanded.

V: TRBV27; size: many; D: TRBD2; length: 13; J: TRBJ2-7; DNA: TGTGCCAGCAGTTTACGGGAGGGCGACGAGCAGTACTTC; CDR3: CASSLREGDEQYF
V: TRBV11-3; size: few; D: TRBD2; length: 16; J: TRBJ2-7; DNA: TGTGCCAGCAGCTCTCGGACTAGCGGTGGTTATGGGGAGCAGTACTTC; CDR3: CASSSRTSGGYGEQYF
V: TRBV7-8; size: many; D: .; length: 16; J: TRBJ2-3; DNA: TGTGCCAGCAGCCCATCTCCGGGACTGGGACTTGATACGCAGTATTTT; CDR3: CASSPSPGLGLDTQYF
V: TRBV7-9; size: many; D: .; length: 15; J: TRBJ2-7; DNA: TGTGCCAGCAGCTTAGGAGCACTAGCCGACTACGAGCAGTACTTC; CDR3: CASSLGALADYEQYF
V: TRBV7-6; size: many; D: .; length: 12; J: TRBJ2-2; DNA: TGTGCCAGCAGCTTGGTGAGGGGGGAGCTGTTTTTT; CDR3: CASSLVRGELFF
V: TRBV30; size: few; D: TRBD1; length: 14; J: TRBJ2-1; DNA: TGTGCCTGGAGGAGGGGGACAGGGAAAAATGAGCAGTTCTTC; CDR3: CAWRRGTGKNEQFF
V: TRBV25-1; size: .; D: .; length: 14; J: TRBJ2-3; DNA: TGTGCCAGCAGTGATGGAGGGTACACAGATACGCAGTATTTT; CDR3: CASSDGGYTDTQYF
V: TRBV7-2; size: many; D: .; length: 16; J: TRBJ2-1; DNA: TGTGCCAGCAGCTTATGGAGGGGCAGGGTTCCTAATGAGCAGTTCTTC; CDR3: CASSLWRGRVPNEQFF
V: TRBV7-2; size: many; D: .; length: 13; J: TRBJ1-1; DNA: TGTGCCAGCAGCTGGCAGGGTCAAACTGAAGCTTTCTTT; CDR3: CASSWQGQTEAFF
V: TRBV12-3/TRBV12-4; size: few; D: .; length: 13; J: TRBJ1-2; DNA: TGTGCCAGCAGTTTAGGTGGAGACTATGGCTACACCTTC; CDR3: CASSLGGDYGYTF
V: TRBV10-2; size: .; D: .; length: 16; J: TRBJ2-3; DNA: TGCGCCAGCAGTGAGCCGGTCGGGACTAGCACAGATACGCAGTATTTT; CDR3: CASSEPVGTSTDTQYF
V: TRBV15; size: .; D: .; length: 16; J: TRBJ2-2; DNA: TGTGCCACCAGCAGCGGCCTGCGGGGTAACACCGGGGAGCTGTTTTTT; CDR3: CATSSGLRGNTGELFF
V: TRBV25-1; size: few; D: .; length: 15; J: TRBJ1-1; DNA: TGTGCCAGCAGTGAAACGGGGGCCGGGAACACTGAAGCTTTCTTT; CDR3: CASSETGAGNTEAFF
V: TRBV14; size: .; D: .; length: 14; J: TRBJ1-2; DNA: TGTGCCAGCAGTCTCTACGGAGGGGCCTATGGCTACACCTTC; CDR3: CASSLYGGAYGYTF
V: TRBV12-3/TRBV12-4; size: many; D: .; length: 14; J: TRBJ1-1; DNA: TGTGCCAGCAGTTTATGGGGCATGAACACTGAAGCTTTCTTT; CDR3: CASSLWGMNTEAFF
V: TRBV11-2; size: .; D: TRBD2; length: 20; J: TRBJ2-7; DNA: TGTGCCAGCAGCTGGGGGGACGGGGGTCGCCTAAGCGGGACCACCTACGAGCAGTACTTC; CDR3: CASSWGDGGRLSGTTYEQYF
V: TRBV6-1; size: few; D: TRBD1; length: 15; J: TRBJ1-5; DNA: TGTGCCAGCAGTCGTCAGGGACAGGGGAATCAGCCCCAGCATTTT; CDR3: CASSRQGQGNQPQHF
V: TRBV4-1; size: .; D: TRBD2; length: 18; J: TRBJ2-7; DNA: TGCGCCAGCAGCCAAGATTCAACTAGCGGGGGGGGCTCCTACGAGCAGTACTTC; CDR3: CASSQDSTSGGGSYEQYF
V: TRBV5-1; size: .; D: .; length: 18; J: TRBJ1-2; DNA: TGCGCCAGCAGCTTGGGGTTCGACCAAAACCCCTCCAACTATGGCTACACCTTC; CDR3: CASSLGFDQNPSNYGYTF
V: TRBV3-1; size: many; D: .; length: 13; J: TRBJ2-1; DNA: TGTGCCAGCAGCGGGATAACGTACAATGAGCAGTTCTTC; CDR3: CASSGITYNEQFF
V: TRBV5-1; size: many; D: .; length: 13; J: TRBJ2-3; DNA: TGCGCCAGCAGCACCCCCAGCACAGATACGCAGTATTTT; CDR3: CASSTPSTDTQYF
V: TRBV10-3; size: .; D: .; length: 16; J: TRBJ2-3; DNA: TGTGCCACAGGAGGGAACCCAGGGGTTGGGACAGATACGCAGTATTTT; CDR3: CATGGNPGVGTDTQYF
V: TRBV5-1; size: many; D: .; length: 16; J: TRBJ2-7; DNA: TGCGCCAGCAGCTTACTCACAGGGTTTGTTGCCGACGAGCAGTACTTC; CDR3: CASSLLTGFVADEQYF
V: TRBV12-3/TRBV12-4; size: many; D: .; length: 13; J: TRBJ1-2; DNA: TGTGCCAGCAGTTTAGTCCAAAACTATGGCTACACCTTC; CDR3: CASSLVQNYGYTF
V: TRBV3-1; size: many; D: .; length: 13; J: TRBJ1-1; DNA: TGTGCCAGCAGCCAGGGGGCTGATACTGAAGCTTTCTTT; CDR3: CASSQGADTEAFF
V: TRBV7-8; size: few; D: .; length: 16; J: TRBJ2-1; DNA: TGTGCCAGCAGCTTATTAGGGACCAACTCCTACAATGAGCAGTTCTTC; CDR3: CASSLLGTNSYNEQFF
V: TRBV19; size: .; D: .; length: 14; J: TRBJ2-7; DNA: TGTGCCAGTAGCCCACCCGCCAATTCCTACGAGCAGTACTTC; CDR3: CASSPPANSYEQYF
V: TRBV6-2/TRBV6-3; size: many; D: .; length: 14; J: TRBJ2-7; DNA: TGTGCCAGCAGTTACTCGGACAGTCTCCACGAGCAGTACTTC; CDR3: CASSYSDSLHEQYF
V: TRBV7-9; size: many; D: .; length: 15; J: TRBJ2-1; DNA: TGTGCCAGCAGCTTAGGAACAGACCTCTACAATGAGCAGTTCTTC; CDR3: CASSLGTDLYNEQFF
V: TRBV7-9; size: many; D: TRBD1; length: 14; J: TRBJ2-1; DNA: TGTGCCAGCAGCTTACAGGGACAGGACAATGAGCAGTTCTTC; CDR3: CASSLQGQDNEQFF
V: TRBV28; size: many; D: .; length: 14; J: TRBJ2-1; DNA: TGTGCCACCAATAGGGATCGTCGGTACAATGAGCAGTTCTTC; CDR3: CATNRDRRYNEQFF
V: TRBV19; size: few; D: .; length: 14; J: TRBJ1-1; DNA: TGTGCCAGTAGTTCACCGGATTTGAACACTGAAGCTTTCTTT; CDR3: CASSSPDLNTEAFF
V: TRBV24-1; size: many; D: .; length: 14; J: TRBJ2-7; DNA: TGTGCCACCAGCACCGGCGGACGCGTTGACGAGCAGTACTTC; CDR3: CATSTGGRVDEQYF
V: TRBV24-1; size: .; D: TRBD1; length: 13; J: TRBJ2-7; DNA: TGTGCCACCAGTTCGGGACAGGGATACGAGCAGTACTTC; CDR3: CATSSGQGYEQYF
V: TRBV11-2; size: many; D: .; length: 15; J: TRBJ2-7; DNA: TGTGCCAGCAGCTTACTCCAGGGAAAGATAGGCGAGCAGTACTTC; CDR3: CASSLLQGKIGEQYF
V: TRBV7-2; size: .; D: .; length: 14; J: TRBJ1-6; DNA: TGTGCCAGCAGCCCCTACCTAGAATATTCACCCCTCCACTTT; CDR3: CASSPYLEYSPLHF
V: TRBV28; size: few; D: TRBD2; length: 15; J: TRBJ2-1; DNA: TGTGCCAGCAGTAAACTAGCGGGAGCAGGTAATGAGCAGTTCTTC; CDR3: CASSKLAGAGNEQFF
V: TRBV5-1; size: many; D: TRBD2; length: 15; J: TRBJ2-7; DNA: TGCGCCAGCAGCTTGGGTCTGCGGGAGTTCCACGAGCAGTACTTC; CDR3: CASSLGLREFHEQYF
V: TRBV7-2; size: many; D: .; length: 15; J: TRBJ2-5; DNA: TGTGCCAGCAGTCGCGGCGGAACTAGCCAAGAGACCCAGTACTTC; CDR3: CASSRGGTSQETQYF
V: TRBV6-1; size: many; D: .; length: 13; J: TRBJ2-1; DNA: TGTGCCAGCAGTGTTAGCGGCTACAATGAGCAGTTCTTC; CDR3: CASSVSGYNEQFF
V: TRBV30; size: few; D: .; length: 15; J: TRBJ1-5; DNA: TGTGCCTGGAGTCAAGGTGTTGGGAGCAATCAGCCCCAGCATTTT; CDR3: CAWSQGVGSNQPQHF
V: TRBV7-6; size: .; D: TRBD2; length: 17; J: TRBJ2-3; DNA: TGTGCCAGCAGCTCCGGACTAGCGGGAGTTACGACAGATACGCAGTATTTT; CDR3: CASSSGLAGVTTDTQYF
V: TRBV3-1; size: many; D: TRBD1; length: 18; J: TRBJ2-3; DNA: TGTGCCAGCAGCCGGAACTTTGACAGGGGCGAGAGCACAGATACGCAGTATTTT; CDR3: CASSRNFDRGESTDTQYF
V: TRBV7-8; size: many; D: .; length: 15; J: TRBJ1-1; DNA: TGTGCCAGCAGCTTATTCGTAGAAACGAACACTGAAGCTTTCTTT; CDR3: CASSLFVETNTEAFF
V: TRBV28; size: few; D: .; length: 15; J: TRBJ2-2; DNA: TGTGCCAGCCTTAGGGGGGGGACGAACACCGGGGAGCTGTTTTTT; CDR3: CASLRGGTNTGELFF
V: TRBV24-1; size: few; D: .; length: 14; J: TRBJ1-5; DNA: TGTGCCACCAGTGATCCGGGGGCAGAACAGCCCCAGCATTTT; CDR3: CATSDPGAEQPQHF
V: TRBV20-1; size: few; D: TRBD1; length: 13; J: TRBJ2-3; DNA: TGCAGTGCTAGACAGGGGGCCCCAGATACGCAGTATTTT; CDR3: CSARQGAPDTQYF
V: TRBV12-5; size: .; D: .; length: 14; J: TRBJ2-1; DNA: TGTGCTAGTGGTTTGGCATCCGGAGTACATGAGCAGTTCTTC; CDR3: CASGLASGVHEQFF
V: TRBV5-5; size: many; D: TRBD1; length: 13; J: TRBJ2-7; DNA: TGTGCCAGCAGACAGGGGGGCTCCTACGAGCAGTACTTC; CDR3: CASRQGGSYEQYF
V: TRBV28; size: few; D: .; length: 12; J: TRBJ2-1; DNA: TGTGCCAGCAGTCCGGTCGGCCCGCTTATAATCTTC; CDR3: CASSPVGPLIIF
V: TRBV20-1; size: many; D: TRBD2; length: 16; J: TRBJ2-1; DNA: TGCAGTGCTATTCCCTGGGGGACGGCGGGGGTCAATGAGCAGTTCTTC; CDR3: CSAIPWGTAGVNEQFF
V: TRBV18; size: many; D: .; length: 15; J: TRBJ1-3; DNA: TGTGCCAGCTCACCCGGGCGGCCCTCTGGAAACACCATATATTTT; CDR3: CASSPGRPSGNTIYF
V: TRBV7-9; size: .; D: .; length: 15; J: TRBJ2-3; DNA: TGTGCCAGCAGCTCCCAAGAGATTGGCACAGATACGCAGTATTTT; CDR3: CASSSQEIGTDTQYF
V: TRBV2; size: .; D: .; length: 13; J: TRBJ1-5; DNA: TGTGCCAGCAGTGAGGACCGGGAAAAGCCCCAGCATTTT; CDR3: CASSEDREKPQHF
V: TRBV28; size: .; D: .; length: 13; J: TRBJ1-3; DNA: TGTGCCAGCGGGCGCGTCTCTGGAAACACCATATATTTT; CDR3: CASGRVSGNTIYF